This T cell receptor (beta chain) was observed in a study of shared clonotypes between healthy human individuals. Study summary: CD8 memory received one plate per donor, CD8 naive two, CD4 memory three and CD4 naive three.

Sorted-subset replicate PCR reactions were performed with approximately 180 ng DNA, corresponding to some 32,000 T cell genomes. Repertoires were generated with immunoSEQ multiplex PCR, while TCRdb's copy carries only in-frame clones and drops some. The sample records roughly 1,800,000 clones, about 95% being singletons. As defined, naive CD8 cells were CD45RO-negative and positively selected for CCR7, with terminally differentiated effector memory CD45RA+ cells excluded. Those who donated, Caucasian adults without exception, all lived in Nashville, Tennessee. This CDR3 region has 15 residues. Germline assignment: CDR1 SGHRS and CDR2 YFSETQ. The germline V and J ends were trimmed by 0 bases and 0 bases, with 10 bases remaining between them.

The V gene is TRBV5-1, the J gene TRBJ2-7, with D possibly being TRBD2 (6 bases). Sequenced: naive CD8+ T cells sorted from blood. This sequence was found in a man between 18 and 29 years old in good health. CDR3 sequence reads: CASSLAGDFSYEQYF. The CDR3 nucleotides are TGCGCCAGCAGCTTGGCCGGGGACTTCTCCTACGAGCAGTACTTC.